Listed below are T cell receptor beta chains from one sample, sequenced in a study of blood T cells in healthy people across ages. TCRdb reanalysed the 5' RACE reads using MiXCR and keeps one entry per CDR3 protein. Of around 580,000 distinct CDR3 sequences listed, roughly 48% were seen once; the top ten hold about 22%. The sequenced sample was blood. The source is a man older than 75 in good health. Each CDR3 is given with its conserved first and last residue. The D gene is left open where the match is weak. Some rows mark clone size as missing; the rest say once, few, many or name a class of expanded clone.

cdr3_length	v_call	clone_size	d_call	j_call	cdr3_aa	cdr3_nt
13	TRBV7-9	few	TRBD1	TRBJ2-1	CASSFNRGREQFF	TGTGCCAGCAGCTTTAACAGGGGTCGCGAGCAGTTCTTC
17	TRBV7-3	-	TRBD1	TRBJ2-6	CASGGTGGLSGANVLTF	TGTGCCAGCGGAGGGACAGGGGGCCTCTCTGGGGCCAACGTCCTGACTTTC
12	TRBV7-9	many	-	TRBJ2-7	CASSSGDLAQYF	TGTGCCAGCAGCTCAGGGGATCTGGCGCAGTACTTC
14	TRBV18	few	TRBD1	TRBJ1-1	CASSVDRGDTEAFF	TGTGCCAGCTCAGTCGACAGGGGGGACACTGAAGCTTTCTTT
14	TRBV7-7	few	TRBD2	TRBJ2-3	CASSAGLAPDTQYF	TGTGCTAGCAGCGCTGGACTAGCCCCAGATACGCAGTATTTT
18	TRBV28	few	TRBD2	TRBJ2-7	CASSYVLAGGPFLYEQYF	TGTGCCAGCAGTTATGTCCTAGCGGGAGGGCCCTTCCTCTACGAGCAGTACTTC
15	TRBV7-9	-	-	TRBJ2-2	CASSLREGLTGELFF	TGTGCCAGCAGCTTAAGGGAAGGACTCACCGGGGAGCTGTTTTTT
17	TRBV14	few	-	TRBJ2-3	CASSHQGRTPSTDTQYF	TGTGCCAGCAGCCACCAGGGACGGACTCCAAGCACAGATACGCAGTATTTT
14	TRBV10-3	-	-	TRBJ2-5	CAISGTPLGETQYF	TGTGCCATCAGTGGGACACCCTTAGGGGAGACCCAGTACTTC
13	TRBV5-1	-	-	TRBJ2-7	CASSFRTADIQYF	TGCGCCAGCAGCTTCCGGACAGCGGACATACAGTACTTC
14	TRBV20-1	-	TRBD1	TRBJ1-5	CSARTGMYNQPQHF	TGCAGTGCGCGGACAGGGATGTACAATCAGCCCCAGCATTTT
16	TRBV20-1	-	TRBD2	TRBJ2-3	CSAFPFSGGAADTQYF	TGCAGTGCCTTCCCCTTCAGCGGGGGGGCCGCAGATACGCAGTATTTT
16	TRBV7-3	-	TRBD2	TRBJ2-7	CASSLNGGGAHDEQYF	TGTGCCAGCAGCTTAAATGGCGGGGGGGCCCACGACGAGCAGTACTTC
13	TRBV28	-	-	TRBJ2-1	CASRLPSLNEQFF	TGTGCCAGCAGACTTCCTAGCTTAAATGAGCAGTTCTTC